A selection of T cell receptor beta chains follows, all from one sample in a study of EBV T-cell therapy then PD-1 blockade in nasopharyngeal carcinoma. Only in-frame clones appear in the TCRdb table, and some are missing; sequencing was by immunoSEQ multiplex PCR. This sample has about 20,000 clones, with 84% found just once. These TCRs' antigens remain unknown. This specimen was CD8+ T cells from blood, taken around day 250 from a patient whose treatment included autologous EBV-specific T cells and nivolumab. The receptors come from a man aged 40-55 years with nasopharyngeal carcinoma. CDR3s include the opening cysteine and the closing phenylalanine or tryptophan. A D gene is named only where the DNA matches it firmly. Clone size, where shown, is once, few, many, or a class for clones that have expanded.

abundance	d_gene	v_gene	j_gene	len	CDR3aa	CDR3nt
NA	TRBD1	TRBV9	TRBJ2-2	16	CASSSRDRVHTGELFF	TGTGCCAGCAGCTCCCGGGACAGGGTACACACCGGGGAGCTGTTTTTT
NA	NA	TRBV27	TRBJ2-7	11	CASRRGGEQYF	TGTGCCAGCCGGAGGGGGGGTGAGCAGTACTTC
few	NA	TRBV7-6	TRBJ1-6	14	CASSLGVNNSPLHF	TGTGCCAGCAGCTTAGGAGTGAATAATTCACCCCTCCACTTT
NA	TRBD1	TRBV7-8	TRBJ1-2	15	CASSLTGTGNYGYTF	TGTGCCAGCAGCCTGACGGGGACAGGGAACTATGGCTACACCTTC
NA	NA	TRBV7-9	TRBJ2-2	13	CASSLYRTGELFF	TGTGCCAGCAGCCTATACAGGACCGGGGAGCTGTTTTTT
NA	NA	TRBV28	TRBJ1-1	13	CASSFTANTEAFF	TGTGCCAGCAGTTTCACAGCGAACACTGAAGCTTTCTTT
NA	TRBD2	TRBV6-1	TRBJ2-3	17	CASSEGIAGGSTDTQYF	TGTGCCAGCAGTGAAGGAATAGCGGGGGGGAGCACAGATACGCAGTATTTT
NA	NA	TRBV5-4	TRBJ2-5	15	CASSLAWGQGETQYF	TGTGCCAGCAGCTTGGCTTGGGGGCAGGGAGAGACCCAGTACTTC
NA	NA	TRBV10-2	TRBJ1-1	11	CASSEGGEAFF	TGCGCCAGCAGTGAGGGGGGTGAAGCTTTCTTT
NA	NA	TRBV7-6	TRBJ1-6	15	CASRGDSIPNSPLHF	TGTGCCAGCAGGGGGGACTCGATCCCAAATTCACCCCTCCACTTT
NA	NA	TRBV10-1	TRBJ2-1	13	CASRAGEWNEQFF	TGCGCCAGCAGAGCAGGGGAATGGAATGAGCAGTTCTTC
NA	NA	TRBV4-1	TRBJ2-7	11	CASGHRNEQYF	TGCGCCAGCGGCCATCGGAACGAGCAGTACTTC
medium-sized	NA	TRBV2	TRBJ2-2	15	CASSEASISPGELFF	TGTGCCAGCAGTGAAGCCTCTATTTCCCCCGGGGAGCTGTTTTTT
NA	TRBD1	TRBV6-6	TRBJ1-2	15	CASSTWTGPNYGYTF	TGTGCCAGCAGTACATGGACAGGGCCTAACTATGGCTACACCTTC